This T cell receptor (beta chain) is drawn from a study of T cell changes during pregnancy in multiple sclerosis. Assay used: immunoSEQ multiplex PCR; TCRdb lists only in-frame clones, some missing. The table has around 31,000 clones, around 93% seen once. Germline assignment: CDR1 SSHAT and CDR2 FNYEAQ (reference sequence). The CDR3 length is 15 residues. J was trimmed by 3 bases and V by 6 bases; bases with no gene match: 7. This rearrangement joins TRBV7-7 to TRBJ2-3, with TRBD1 identical over 9 bases. The receptor was isolated from a female donor with multiple sclerosis, enrolled in a pregnancy study. This material consisted of CD4+ T cells from peripheral blood mononuclear cells, taken in the second trimester of pregnancy. DNA for the CDR3: TGTGCCAGCAGTTCCGGGACAGGGCGGACAGATACGCAGTATTTT. Translating it yields CASSSGTGRTDTQYF.